A selection of T cell receptor beta chains follows, all from one sample in a study of control samples from healthy donors and cancer patients. Only in-frame clones appear in the TCRdb table, and some are missing; sequencing was by immunoSEQ multiplex PCR. The sample has roughly 120,000 clones, 70% to 90% seen once; the top ten hold 3% to 4%. Source material: blood. These TCRs come from a man aged 40-49 years in good health. Both conserved end residues are part of each CDR3. Fields, in order: CDR3 DNA, CDR3 protein, J gene, D gene, V gene, clone size. A D gene is named only where the DNA matches it firmly. Expanded clones are given a class, and other clones once, few, many or no size at all.

TGTGCCAGTAGTATACGGGGGGCTCGCACAGATACGCAGTATTTT	CASSIRGARTDTQYF	TRBJ2-3	NA	TRBV19	NA
TGTGCTAGTGGTTCGACAGGGGGACCTAATGAAAAACTGTTTTTT	CASGSTGGPNEKLFF	TRBJ1-4	TRBD1	TRBV12-5	NA
TGTGCCAGCAGTCCCAGGGACAGCATGAACACTGAAGCTTTCTTT	CASSPRDSMNTEAFF	TRBJ1-1	TRBD1	TRBV6-5	NA
TGTGCCAGCAGCTTAAACGGGGGCCCAAATTACGAGCAGTACTTC	CASSLNGGPNYEQYF	TRBJ2-7	NA	TRBV11-2	NA
TGCGCCAGCAGCCAAGGGACAGGTGTCAACTACGAGCAGTACTTC	CASSQGTGVNYEQYF	TRBJ2-7	TRBD1	TRBV4-1	NA
TGTGCCATCGCGGGGACAGCCTCCTACGAGCAGTACTTC	CAIAGTASYEQYF	TRBJ2-7	NA	TRBV10-3	NA
TGTGCCAGCAGTTTAGACAGGGGGCTACCTAATTCACCCCTCCACTTT	CASSLDRGLPNSPLHF	TRBJ1-6	TRBD1	TRBV27	NA
TGTGCCAGCTCCCCCAGTTCCTACGAGCAGTACTTC	CASSPSSYEQYF	TRBJ2-7	NA	TRBV18	NA
TGTGCCACCAGCAGAGATCTTGGGAATGGCTACACCTTC	CATSRDLGNGYTF	TRBJ1-2	NA	TRBV15	few
TGTGCCACCCAAAAGGGACAAACCGGGGAGCTGTTTTTT	CATQKGQTGELFF	TRBJ2-2	NA	TRBV24-1	NA
TGTGCCAGTAGTAAATACTCGGCGGGGGCTAAAGAGACCCAGTACTTC	CASSKYSAGAKETQYF	TRBJ2-5	NA	TRBV19	NA
TGTGCCAGCAGTCCAGACACGAACAATGAGCAGTTCTTC	CASSPDTNNEQFF	TRBJ2-1	NA	TRBV12-3/TRBV12-4	NA
TGTGCCAGCAGACCTGACTTGAGGGGATCTGAGCAGTTCTTC	CASRPDLRGSEQFF	TRBJ2-1	NA	TRBV25-1	NA
TGCGCCAGCAGCCAATCCCGGGGGGCTAGCGGGGGCTGGGGAGAGACCCAGTACTTC	CASSQSRGASGGWGETQYF	TRBJ2-5	TRBD2	TRBV4-3	NA
TGTGCCAGCAGCTTAAGTGGGGCCCCCTACAATGAGCAGTTCTTC	CASSLSGAPYNEQFF	TRBJ2-1	NA	TRBV7-3	NA
TGTGCCAGCAGCCGACCAGGATACGAGCAGTACTTC	CASSRPGYEQYF	TRBJ2-7	NA	TRBV7-2	NA
TGTGCCAGCAGCTTATTGGTCACCGGGGAGCTGTTTTTT	CASSLLVTGELFF	TRBJ2-2	NA	TRBV7-9	once
TGTGCCAGCAGCCGAGCTATGGGACAAGAGACCCAGTACTTC	CASSRAMGQETQYF	TRBJ2-5	NA	TRBV7-8	NA
TGTGCCAGCAGCTCGACACTCTCTGGAAACACCATATATTTT	CASSSTLSGNTIYF	TRBJ1-3	NA	TRBV7-2	NA
TGTGCCAGCAGCTTATTCATTGGGGGGTCCCACGAGCAGTACTTC	CASSLFIGGSHEQYF	TRBJ2-7	NA	TRBV7-9	NA
TGTGCCAGCAGTTTCACTGTGTCCTACAATGAGCAGTTCTTC	CASSFTVSYNEQFF	TRBJ2-1	NA	TRBV27	NA
TGTGCCAGTTGTGCAGGGGTAGCTGGAAACACCATATATTTT	CASCAGVAGNTIYF	TRBJ1-3	NA	TRBV2	NA
TGCAGCGTTGAGGACAGATTGAACACTGAAGCTTTCTTT	CSVEDRLNTEAFF	TRBJ1-1	NA	TRBV29-1	NA
TGCAGTGCTAGACCGGATGGCTACACCTTC	CSARPDGYTF	TRBJ1-2	NA	TRBV20-1	NA
TGTGCCAGCAGTAAATCGGGCAGGGCGGTAACCGGGGAGCTGTTTTTT	CASSKSGRAVTGELFF	TRBJ2-2	NA	TRBV5-5	NA
TGTGCCAGCAGCGCGTCCGGGGGACTTAGAACCGGGGAGCTGTTTTTT	CASSASGGLRTGELFF	TRBJ2-2	NA	TRBV9	NA
TGTGCCAGCAGCCAAGCACGCGGGGGCAATGAGCAGTTCTTC	CASSQARGGNEQFF	TRBJ2-1	TRBD2	TRBV4-2	NA
TGTGCCAGCAGTTCCGGACGGACCTACGAGCAGTACTTC	CASSSGRTYEQYF	TRBJ2-7	NA	TRBV12-3/TRBV12-4	NA
TGTGCCACCAGTGACGCGAAAACGGGCTATGGCTACACCTTC	CATSDAKTGYGYTF	TRBJ1-2	NA	TRBV24-1	NA
TGCAGCGTTGAAGTCGGCAATTGGTATGGCTACACCTTC	CSVEVGNWYGYTF	TRBJ1-2	NA	TRBV29-1	NA
TGTGCCAGCTACGTCACGACAGGGGGGCACACTGAAGCTTTCTTT	CASYVTTGGHTEAFF	TRBJ1-1	TRBD1	TRBV18	NA